The 21 T cell receptor beta chains listed next were all sequenced from one sample in a study of CD8+ T cells in alopecia areata. Reverse transcribed after extraction, RNA yielded cDNA as the sequencing template. Only in-frame clones appear in the TCRdb table, and some are missing; sequencing was by immunoSEQ multiplex PCR. The table has 200,000 to 250,000 clones, around three fifths seen once. The sample was CD4+ T cells sorted from blood, taken at week 0. The source of these receptors is a human donor with alopecia areata.

The chain combines TRBV7-9 with TRBJ2-7, with 9 bases fitting TRBD2. This CDR3 spans 13 amino acids. Germline V gene lookup returns CDR1 SEHNR and CDR2 FQNEAQ (reference sequence). Trimming at V came to 5 bases and at J to 6 bases, leaving 5 bases not matched to a gene. The CDR3 region has the DNA TGTGCCAGCAGCCCTAGCGGGGTCGGCGAGCAGTACTTC. As protein: CASSPSGVGEQYF.

The chain uses TRBV6-5 and TRBJ2-1, with TRBD2 identical over 12 bases. CDR1 and CDR2 from the germline V gene are MNHEY and SVGAGI. V dropped 0 bases and J dropped 7; count of bases not matched to a gene: 4. The CDR3 sequence is 16 residues long. In DNA, the CDR3 is TGTGCCAGCAGTTACTCGAGACTAGCGGGGGCTAATGAGCAGTTCTTC. Protein product: CASSYSRLAGANEQFF.

This clone turned up a few times. The V and J genes are TRBV30 and TRBJ2-7; D not certain. The CDR3 contains 12 residues. The germline V and J ends were trimmed by 2 bases and 3 bases, with 8 bases remaining between them. CDR1 GTSNPN and CDR2 SVGIG come from the germline V gene (reference sequence). CDR3 sequence reads: CAWSLTGYEQYF. CDR3 DNA: TGTGCCTGGAGTTTGACGGGCTACGAGCAGTACTTC.

This chain joins TRBV5-6 and TRBJ2-1; D not resolved. The CDR3 consists of 13 residues. V was cut by 4 bases and J by 6 bases, with 11 bases left in between. Germline V gives CDR1 SGHDT, CDR2 YYEEEE. The CDR3 spells CASSNAGSNEQFF. CDR3 DNA sequence: TGTGCCAGCAGCAACGCAGGCAGCAATGAGCAGTTCTTC.

The chain employs TRBV4-1 and TRBJ1-2; D not resolved. The CDR3 runs 15 residues. V dropped 1 base and J dropped 5 bases, with 14 bases sitting between them. The germline V gene encodes CDR1 MGHRA and CDR2 YSYEKL. CDR3 sequence reads: CASSQAQVGGYGYTF. The CDR3 nucleotides are TGCGCCAGCAGCCAAGCTCAAGTGGGTGGATATGGCTACACCTTC.

This chain connects TRBV29-1 to TRBJ2-1, with TRBD1 identical over 7 bases. V shed 7 bases and J 3 bases; nucleotides not matched to a gene: 9. There are 14 residues in the CDR3. Germline CDR1 SQVTM, CDR2 ANQGSEA. CDR3 coding DNA: TGCAGCGCCGCCCCGGGACAGTTCTACAATGAGCAGTTCTTC. Translation: CSAAPGQFYNEQFF.

The sample holds one count of this clone. V is TRBV2 and J is TRBJ1-2; tentatively, D is TRBD1 (6 bases). CDR3 length equals 13 residues. V was pared by 5 bases and J by 4 bases, with 11 bases between. CDR1 is SNHLY and CDR2 is FYNNEI in the germline V gene. The CDR3 coding sequence is TGTGCCAGCAGTCTAGAACAGGGCTATGGCTACACCTTC. This gives the protein CASSLEQGYGYTF.

The chain combines TRBV2 with TRBJ1-1; a weak D match, TRBD1 (5 bases). In germline, CDR1 is SNHLY, CDR2 FYNNEI. V was clipped by 7 bases and J by 1 base, with 10 bases between them. The CDR3 contains 13 residues. The CDR3 protein is CASKGTSNTEAFF. As DNA, the CDR3 is TGTGCCAGCAAAGGGACCTCGAACACTGAAGCTTTCTTT.

This chain joins TRBV4-1 and TRBJ1-5; 7 bases match TRBD1. The CDR3 spans 16 residues. Trimming at V came to 1 base and at J to 4 bases, leaving 7 bases not matched to a gene. Germline CDR1 MGHRA, CDR2 YSYEKL. CDR3 DNA: TGCGCCAGCAGCCAAGGGAGGGGGCTTGGGAATCAGCCCCAGCATTTT. It translates to CASSQGRGLGNQPQHF.

This chain uses TRBV9 with TRBJ1-2, with D maybe TRBD1 (5 bases). CDR1 and CDR2 from the germline V gene are SGDLS and YYNGEE. There are 13 residues in the CDR3. V was cut by 1 base and J by 7 bases, with 11 bases left in between. CDR3 sequence (DNA): TGTGCCAGCAGCGTACCCAGGGAGGGTGGCTACACCTTC. It specifies CASSVPREGGYTF.

The chain's CDR3 is CASSPGLAAFSYEQYF. As DNA, the CDR3 is TGTGCCAGCAGCCCGGGACTAGCGGCTTTCTCCTACGAGCAGTACTTC. The V and J genes are TRBV5-4 and TRBJ2-7; 11 positions agree with TRBD2. CDR1 SGHNT and CDR2 YYREEE come from the germline V gene (reference sequence). V trimming: 4 bases; J trimming: 0 bases; junction bases outside the gene matches: 6. The CDR3 consists of 16 residues.

Here the CDR3 DNA reads TGCAGCGTTAGACAGGGGGGAGCTAACTATGGCTACACCTTC. Protein: CSVRQGGANYGYTF. This chain connects TRBV29-1 to TRBJ1-2, with TRBD1 matching 9 bases. V shed 5 bases, J shed 0 bases, and the junction held 4 bases outside the gene matches. This CDR3 spans 14 amino acids. Germline-derived CDR1 and CDR2 are SQVTM and ANQGSEA.

CDR3 nucleotide sequence: TGCAGCGTTGGGGCCACCTACTATGGCTACACCTTC. It translates to CSVGATYYGYTF. This chain links TRBV29-1 with TRBJ1-2; no firm D call. Trimming left V 4 bases short and J 3 bases short, with 9 bases between. This CDR3 comprises 12 residues. Germline V gives CDR1 SQVTM, CDR2 ANQGSEA.

V gene TRBV9 combines with J gene TRBJ1-2; 7 nucleotides match TRBD1. Germline V gene sequence: CDR1 SGDLS, CDR2 YYNGEE. The trim removed 4 bases at V and 1 base at J, leaving 10 bases unmatched. This CDR3 contains 16 residues. CDR3 DNA sequence: TGTGCCAGCAGCACCTGGACAGGCAAGAATAACTATGGCTACACCTTC. This codes for CASSTWTGKNNYGYTF.

The rearrangement joins TRBV2 to TRBJ2-1; 7 bases align to TRBD1. The V segment lost 2 bases and the J segment 0 bases; nucleotides outside the gene matches: 7. The CDR3 covers 17 residues. Germline V gene lookup returns CDR1 SNHLY and CDR2 FYNNEI. CDR3 in amino acids: CASSEYRAGGSYNEQFF. The CDR3 nucleotides are TGTGCCAGCAGTGAATATCGGGCAGGGGGCTCCTACAATGAGCAGTTCTTC.

This clone came up a few times. This chain uses TRBV7-8 with TRBJ1-5; D call uncertain. The V and J ends lost 4 bases and 3 bases respectively, with 16 bases between them. Germline V gene lookup returns CDR1 SGHVS and CDR2 FQNEAQ. The CDR3 totals 16 residues. CDR3 DNA: TGTGCCAGCAGCTCCGTCACGGACGGGTACAATCAGCCCCAGCATTTT. Its protein product is CASSSVTDGYNQPQHF.

The rearrangement uses TRBV30 and TRBJ2-3; D remains ambiguous. CDR1 GTSNPN and CDR2 SVGIG come from the germline V gene (reference sequence). Deletions cut 0 bases from V and 11 bases from J, with 9 bases between. The CDR3 loop spans 11 amino acids. CDR3 amino acids: CAWSVVSGQYF. The CDR3 coding sequence is TGTGCCTGGAGTGTAGTCTCCGGGCAGTATTTT.

The rearrangement uses TRBV30 and TRBJ1-2, with TRBD1 matching 10 bases. V shed 3 bases and J 8 bases; nucleotides not matched to a gene: 9. The germline V gene encodes CDR1 GTSNPN and CDR2 SVGIG (reference sequence). The CDR3 covers 14 residues. CDR3 amino acids: CAWSGSGTGEGYTF. In DNA, the CDR3 is TGTGCCTGGAGCGGTTCCGGGACAGGGGAGGGCTACACCTTC.

The J gene is TRBJ2-1, the V gene TRBV30; 9 bases line up with TRBD2. J gave up 8 bases and V 0 bases, and 5 bases lay outside the gene matches. The CDR3 runs to 14 residues. Germline values: CDR1 GTSNPN, CDR2 SVGIG (reference sequence). In nucleotides, the CDR3 is TGTGCCTGGAGTGTACGAGCGGGGGGAGATGAGCAGTTCTTC. Translated, it gives CAWSVRAGGDEQFF.

V and J are TRBV19 and TRBJ1-2, with 7 bases fitting TRBD1. In germline, CDR1 is LNHDA, CDR2 SQIVND (reference sequence). This CDR3 has 15 amino acids. Trimming at V came to 4 bases and at J to 6 bases, leaving 11 bases not matched to a gene. Here the CDR3 reads CASSTSRQGLNGYTF. The CDR3 DNA follows: TGTGCCAGTAGTACCTCCCGACAGGGCCTCAATGGCTACACCTTC.

The chain couples TRBV4-1 to TRBJ2-7; D perhaps matches TRBD2 (5 bases). Deletions cut 0 bases from V and 6 bases from J, with 15 bases between. The germline gives CDR1 MGHRA, CDR2 YSYEKL. The CDR3 totals 15 residues. DNA of the CDR3: TGCGCCAGCAGCCAAGAGGCTAGCAACCTTGCCGAGCAGTACTTC. Amino acid sequence: CASSQEASNLAEQYF.